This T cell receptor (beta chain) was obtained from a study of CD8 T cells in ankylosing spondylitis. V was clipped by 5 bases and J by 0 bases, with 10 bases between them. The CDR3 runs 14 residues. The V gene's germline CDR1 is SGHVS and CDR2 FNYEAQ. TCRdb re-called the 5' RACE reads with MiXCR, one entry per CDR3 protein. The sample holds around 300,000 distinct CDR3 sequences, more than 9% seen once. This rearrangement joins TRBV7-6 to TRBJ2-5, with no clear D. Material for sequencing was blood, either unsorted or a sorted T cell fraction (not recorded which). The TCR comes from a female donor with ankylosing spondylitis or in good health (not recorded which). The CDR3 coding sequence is TGTGCCAGCAGCCCGGCACTGGACCAAGAGACCCAGTACTTC. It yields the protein CASSPALDQETQYF. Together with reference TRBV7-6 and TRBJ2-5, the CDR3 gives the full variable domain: GAGVSQSPRYKVTKRGQDVALRCDPISGHVSLYWYRQALGQGPEFLTYFNYEAQQDKSGLPNDRFSAERPEGSISTLTIQRTEQRDSAMYRCASSPALDQETQYFGPGTRLLVL.